A selection of T cell receptor beta chains follows, all from one sample in a study of T cell clusters in autoimmune cytopenias. Each CDR3 protein gets one entry in TCRdb, which reprocessed the multiplex PCR reads and gives no DNA. Its table lists 7,000 or so distinct CDR3 sequences. Another study also made use of these data, one on T cell repertoires in aging, cancer and after chemotherapy.

The sequenced material came from peripheral blood. The receptor set was obtained from a human donor in good health. CDR3s include the opening cysteine and the closing phenylalanine or tryptophan. Fields, in order: CDR3 protein, CDR3 length, J gene, V gene.

CASSLAGDRTIYF,13,TRBJ1-3,TRBV12-3/TRBV12-4